This TCR beta chain was recorded in a study of blood T cell repertoires in COVID-19. Per the original data handling: The authors estimated nucleated cell counts from reference gene primer amplification. The method was immunoSEQ multiplex PCR; TCRdb's version includes in-frame clones alone and lacks a portion of them. The V and J calls and the clone size are those of that table, but D and trimming were determined from the DNA. Of about 52,000 clones in the sample, 85% to 90% were seen once. Trimming took 2 bases from V and 4 from J; bases not matched to a gene: 6. Germline V gene sequence: CDR1 SGHKS, CDR2 YYEKEE (reference sequence). This CDR3 comprises 16 residues.

This receptor was taken from a man older than 75 with active or convalescent COVID-19. Sequencing was done on a sample of peripheral blood. The chain carries TRBV5-5 and TRBJ1-6, with 7 bases matching TRBD1. The CDR3 nucleotides read TGTGCCAGCAGCTTTCAAGGGGGCAGTTATAATTCACCCCTCCACTTT. This encodes CASSFQGGSYNSPLHF.